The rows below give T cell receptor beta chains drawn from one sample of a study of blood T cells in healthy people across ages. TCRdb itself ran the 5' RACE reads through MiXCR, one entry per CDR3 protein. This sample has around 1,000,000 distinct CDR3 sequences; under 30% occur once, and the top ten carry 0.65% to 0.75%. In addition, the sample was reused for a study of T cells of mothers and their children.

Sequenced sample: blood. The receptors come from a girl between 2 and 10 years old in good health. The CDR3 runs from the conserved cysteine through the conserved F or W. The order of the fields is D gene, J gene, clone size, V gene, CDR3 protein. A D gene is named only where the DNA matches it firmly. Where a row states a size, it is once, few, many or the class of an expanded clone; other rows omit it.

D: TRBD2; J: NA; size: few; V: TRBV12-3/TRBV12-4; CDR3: CASRSMGRDEQFF
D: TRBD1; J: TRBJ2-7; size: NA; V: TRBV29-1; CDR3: CSVKDRGNYEQYF
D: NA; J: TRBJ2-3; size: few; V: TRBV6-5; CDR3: CASSWQGGTDTQYF
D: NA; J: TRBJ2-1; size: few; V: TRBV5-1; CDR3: CASSFMQDEQFF
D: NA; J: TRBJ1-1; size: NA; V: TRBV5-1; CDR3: CASDPGDRGTEAFF
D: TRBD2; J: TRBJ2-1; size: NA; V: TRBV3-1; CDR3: CASSQDGTSGRTYLRYEFF
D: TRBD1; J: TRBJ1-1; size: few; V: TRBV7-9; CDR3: CASSGGQGAGNTEAFF
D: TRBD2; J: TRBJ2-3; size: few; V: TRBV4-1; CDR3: CASSPGGDPDTQYF
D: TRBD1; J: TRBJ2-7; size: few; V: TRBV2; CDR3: CASSENRGTAYEQYF
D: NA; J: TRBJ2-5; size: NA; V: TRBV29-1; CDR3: CSVRNQETQYF
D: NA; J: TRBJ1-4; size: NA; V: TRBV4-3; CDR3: CASSQDQVRFEKLFF
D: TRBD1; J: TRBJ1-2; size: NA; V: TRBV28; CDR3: CASSFTGGYGYTF
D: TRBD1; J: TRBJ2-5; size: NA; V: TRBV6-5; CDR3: CASRGTGISPETQYF
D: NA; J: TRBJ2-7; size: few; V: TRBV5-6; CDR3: CASSFRGQFYEQYF
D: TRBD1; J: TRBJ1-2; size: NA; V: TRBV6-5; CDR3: CASRLGTGQGYTF
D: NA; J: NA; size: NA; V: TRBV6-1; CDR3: CASSKQPEQYF
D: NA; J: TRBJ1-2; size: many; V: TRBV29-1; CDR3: CSVVGDYGYTF
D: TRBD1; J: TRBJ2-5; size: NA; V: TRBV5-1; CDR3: CASRMLGTGVLETQYF
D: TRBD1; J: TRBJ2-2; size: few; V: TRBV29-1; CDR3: CSARGPGGELFF
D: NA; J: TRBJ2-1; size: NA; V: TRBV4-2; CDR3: CASSITRVLNEQFF
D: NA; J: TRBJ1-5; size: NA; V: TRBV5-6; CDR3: CASSLWGYSNQPQHF
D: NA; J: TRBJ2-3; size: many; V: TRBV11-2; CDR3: CASSLELGSTDTQYF
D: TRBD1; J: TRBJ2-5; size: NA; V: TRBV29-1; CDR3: CSAHPTGYQETQYF
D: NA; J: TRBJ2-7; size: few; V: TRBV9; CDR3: CASSPHWPDSYEQYF
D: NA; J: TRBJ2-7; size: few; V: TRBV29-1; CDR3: CSVEGTGPYEQYF
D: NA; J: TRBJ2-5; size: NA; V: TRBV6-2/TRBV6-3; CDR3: CASSPGDDWRETQYF
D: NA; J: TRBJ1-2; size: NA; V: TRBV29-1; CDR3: CSVEDARGLGGYTF
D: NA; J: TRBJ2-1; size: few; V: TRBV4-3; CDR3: CASSQDYGGQYNEQFF
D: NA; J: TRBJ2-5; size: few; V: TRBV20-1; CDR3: CSARTVNGETQYF
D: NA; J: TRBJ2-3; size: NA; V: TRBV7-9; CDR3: CASSFFETGPADTQYF
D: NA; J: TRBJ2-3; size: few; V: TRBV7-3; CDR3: CAGSLIGADTQYF
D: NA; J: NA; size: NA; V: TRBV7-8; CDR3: CASSLVTGRSNEQFF
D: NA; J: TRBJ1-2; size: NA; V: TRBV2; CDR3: CASSAAYNYGYTF
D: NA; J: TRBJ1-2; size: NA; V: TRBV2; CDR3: CASRNVQAYTF
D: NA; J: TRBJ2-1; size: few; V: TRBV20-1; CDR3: CSAGDWSEQFF
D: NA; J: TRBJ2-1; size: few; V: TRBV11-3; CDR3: CASSLNPSNDEQFF
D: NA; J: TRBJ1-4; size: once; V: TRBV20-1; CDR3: CSARRDYEGEKLFF
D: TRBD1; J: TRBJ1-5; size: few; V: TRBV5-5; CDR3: CASSLFGTGLSQPQHF
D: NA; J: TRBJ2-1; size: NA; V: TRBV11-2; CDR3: CASSPNRRLVGYNEQFF
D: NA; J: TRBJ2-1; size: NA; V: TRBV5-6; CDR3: CASSALGANEQFF
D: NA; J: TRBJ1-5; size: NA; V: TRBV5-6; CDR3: CVSSLGSSNQPQHF
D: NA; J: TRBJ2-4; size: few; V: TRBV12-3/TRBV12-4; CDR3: CASSFAGENIQYF
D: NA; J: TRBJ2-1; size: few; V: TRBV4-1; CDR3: CASSQDVADSYNEQFF
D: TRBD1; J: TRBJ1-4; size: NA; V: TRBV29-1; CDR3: CSVDGQGDEKLFF
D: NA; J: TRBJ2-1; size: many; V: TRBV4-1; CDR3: CASSRGVGRYEQFF
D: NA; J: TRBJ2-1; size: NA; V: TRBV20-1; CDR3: CSARDPRSNEQFF
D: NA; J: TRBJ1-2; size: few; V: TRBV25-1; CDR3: CASSDGRDYGYTF
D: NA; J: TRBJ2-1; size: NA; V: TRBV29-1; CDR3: CSATDSSGGNERFF
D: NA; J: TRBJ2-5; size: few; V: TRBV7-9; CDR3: CASTEQGTIETQYF
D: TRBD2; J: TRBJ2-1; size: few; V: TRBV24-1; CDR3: CATSDLPAGVGEQFF
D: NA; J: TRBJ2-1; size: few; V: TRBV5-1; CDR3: CASSRAQSSYNEQFF
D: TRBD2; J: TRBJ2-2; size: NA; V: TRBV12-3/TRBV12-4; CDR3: CASRPNSGGYTEELFF